This TCR beta chain was recorded in a study of shared clonotypes between healthy human individuals. An assay was performed, and its level was deep. Measured with immunoSEQ multiplex PCR; TCRdb has only the in-frame clones, and not every one. This sample has about 2.1 million clones, with 80% to 95% found just once. The sample holds one count of this clone. Its antigen is unidentified. Germline CDR1 and CDR2: MGHRA and YSYEKL. The V end lost 8 bases, the J end lost 5 bases, and 18 bases lay between the germline ends. The length of the CDR3 is 14 residues. Positive CCR7 selection of CD45RO-negative cells yielded the naive CD8 cells, and terminally differentiated effector memory CD45RA+ cells were excluded. Study-level results: The study found roughly 5.3% of naive CD4 clonotypes shared across a few donors. A reduction in generation probabilities was seen for non-shared clonotypes relative to those shared by all four donors. Tissues were not sampled, only blood, and their repertoires likely differ.

The clonotype was recovered from a man between 18 and 35 years old in good health. Some clones in this sample may be carry-over from other donors' samples. Sequenced sample: naive CD8+ T cells from PBMCs. V is TRBV4-1 and J is TRBJ1-2; the D gene is possibly TRBD1 (5 bases). CDR3 loop: CASGHGTRGYGYTF. As DNA, the CDR3 is TGCGCCAGCGGACATGGGACCCGGGGATATGGCTACACCTTC.